This T cell receptor (beta chain) originates from a study of T cell responses to AZD1222 COVID-19 vaccine. Study details: Second-dose schedules of about 4 or about 12 weeks were combined.

The CDR3 loop spans 16 amino acids. In germline, CDR1 is SGHRS, CDR2 YFSETQ. With V trimmed by 4 bases and J by 7 bases, 6 bases remained unmatched. Sequencing used immunoSEQ multiplex PCR; TCRdb keeps in-frame clones, though not all of them. The profile shows 150,000 to 180,000 clones, approximately 90% of them singletons. The study, taken as a whole, reports: It should be noted that donors were predominantly white British and more often female, and clonal diversity was possibly underestimated. Only a handful of AZD1222 recipients, five to seven in all, had baseline seropositivity.

A word on this clone: What it recognizes is unknown.

The source was peripheral blood, collected on day 0 of AZD1222 vaccination. The TCR originated in an adult in good health. The V gene is TRBV5-1, the J gene TRBJ2-2, with 14 bases lining up with TRBD2. The CDR3 reads CASSPGLAGAVGELFF. CDR3 DNA: TGCGCCAGCAGCCCGGGACTAGCGGGAGCGGTCGGGGAGCTGTTTTTT. The full variable domain, rest sourced from reference TRBV5-1 and TRBJ2-2, is KAGVTQTPRYLIKTRGQQVTLSCSPISGHRSVSWYQQTPGQGLQFLFEYFSETQRNKGNFPGRFSGRQFSNSRSEMNVSTLELGDSALYLCASSPGLAGAVGELFFGEGSRLTVL.